This entry concerns a single TCR beta chain. The antigen is undetermined. This sample was included in a study of cytomegalovirus exposure and HLA in healthy donors. Across the study: For the approximately 400 genotyped donors, 80% to 90% fell within the Caucasian-associated ancestry cluster. Study-wide results and limits: Presence/absence comparisons presumed near-even sequencing depth among donors. Segments of the TCR beta V type were, in most cases, productive about 90% or about 30% of the time in an earlier analysis.

The germline V gene has CDR1 SQVTM and CDR2 ANQGSEA. J gave up 6 bases and V 4 bases, and 4 bases lay outside the gene matches. There are 13 residues in the CDR3. Both 60 Vbeta primers and 13 Jbeta primers went into the PCR. As processed by the authors: There were about 80 million unique TCR beta chains by a later count, and approximately 11 million of them were shared. Using immunoSEQ multiplex PCR, the repertoire was profiled, and TCRdb retains in-frame clones only, with some absent. That table is the source of V, J and clone size, and D and trimming were worked out from the DNA. Of around 67,000 clones listed, about 80% are singletons.

The chain has TRBV29-1 and TRBJ2-7, with TRBD2 matching 12 bases. The sample was PBMCs. The clonotype originates from a young man in good health and CMV-seropositive. The CDR3, as DNA: TGCAGCGTTGGCCTAGCGGGAGGGGGCGAGCAGTACTTC. It codes for CSVGLAGGGEQYF.